Each of the 12 T cell receptor beta chains below was sequenced from the same sample in a study of T cells in localized non-small cell lung cancer. Libraries were prepared by immunoSEQ multiplex PCR; TCRdb keeps only in-frame clonotypes and omits some of them. The sample carries 1,500 to 2,000 clones, roughly a fifth recorded once. Sequencing was performed on normal lung tissue next to the tumor, taken before any cancer treatment. The origin of the receptors is a woman aged 40-69 years with stage I lung adenocarcinoma.

The chain has TRBV30 and TRBJ2-2, with 10 bases lining up with TRBD2. Germline V gene sequence: CDR1 GTSNPN, CDR2 SVGIG (reference sequence). The CDR3 totals 14 residues. J gave up 3 bases and V 4 bases, and 2 bases lay outside the gene matches. CDR3 protein: CAWKGLADTGELFF. In nucleotides, the CDR3 is TGTGCCTGGAAAGGACTAGCGGACACCGGGGAGCTGTTTTTT.

This clone has just a few counts. The rearrangement links TRBV9 to TRBJ1-5; perhaps TRBD1 as D (5 bases). The germline V and J ends were trimmed by 5 bases and 2 bases, with 20 bases remaining between them. This CDR3 contains 17 residues. The germline V gene has CDR1 SGDLS and CDR2 YYNGEE. The CDR3 sequence: CASSLASGSHRNQPQHF. DNA of the CDR3: TGTGCCAGCAGTTTAGCGTCAGGGTCCCATCGCAATCAGCCCCAGCATTTT.

This clone occurred a few times. V is TRBV12-5 and J is TRBJ1-1; TRBD1 matches 7 bases. This CDR3 is built from 14 residues. Germline V gene data show CDR1 as LGHNT and CDR2 as FRNRAP. Unmatched junction bases numbered 2, after V lost 3 bases and J lost 1 base. In DNA form, the CDR3 reads TGTGCTAGTGGTTTAGGGGGCGAGAACACTGAAGCTTTCTTT. Its translation is CASGLGGENTEAFF.

The chain couples TRBV6-8 to TRBJ2-7, with D unclear. The CDR3 sequence is 17 residues long. Trimming took off 2 bases at V and 0 bases at J, with 17 bases between the two ends. Germline CDR1 and CDR2: MNHGY and SAAAGT. The CDR3 loop is CASSYPPAAPSSYEQYF. DNA of the CDR3: TGTGCCAGCAGTTACCCGCCGGCGGCTCCAAGCTCCTACGAGCAGTACTTC.

CDR3 bases: TGTGCCAGCAGCCAAGAACTAGCGGGAGTGTACGAGCAGTACTTC. This codes for CASSQELAGVYEQYF. The chain joins TRBV14 to TRBJ2-7, with 11 bases matching TRBD2. Unmatched junction bases numbered 2, after V lost 0 bases and J lost 4 bases. CDR3 length equals 15 residues. Germline assignment: CDR1 SGHDN and CDR2 FVKESK.

The genes are TRBV19 and TRBJ1-5; D is ambiguous. The CDR3 totals 12 residues. V gave up 8 bases and J gave up 9 bases, with 14 bases separating them. Germline V lookup: CDR1 LNHDA, CDR2 SQIVND (reference sequence). This chain's CDR3 is CASRGLERPQHF. The DNA for the CDR3 is TGTGCCAGTCGGGGTTTGGAGCGGCCCCAGCATTTT.

V usage is TRBV14 and J usage is TRBJ1-2, with D possibly being TRBD1 (6 bases). Trimming stripped 5 bases from V and 6 bases from J, with 13 bases between. The CDR3 contains 13 residues. Per the germline V gene, CDR1 is SGHDN and CDR2 is FVKESK. In nucleotides, the CDR3 is TGTGCCAGCAGCGCGCAGGGGTTGGATGGCTACACCTTC. This gives the protein CASSAQGLDGYTF. Using reference TRBV14 and TRBJ1-2 for the parts outside the CDR3, the full variable domain is EAGVTQFPSHSVIEKGQTVTLRCDPISGHDNLYWYRRVMGKEIKFLLHFVKESKQDESGMPNNRFLAERTGGTYSTLKVQPAELEDSGVYFCASSAQGLDGYTFGSGTRLTVV.

By proportion, this clone is medium-sized (0.01 to 0.1%). The rearrangement joins TRBV6-8 to TRBJ1-1; D is possibly TRBD1 (6 bases). The germline V gene has CDR1 MNHGY and CDR2 SAAAGT. V lost 5 bases, J lost 4 bases, and 14 bases lay in between. The CDR3 covers 14 residues. CDR3 sequence: CASSLNRVGTEAFF. The CDR3 nucleotides are TGTGCCAGCAGTCTTAACAGGGTGGGCACTGAAGCTTTCTTT.

By sample share, this clone is large. V and J are TRBV11-3 and TRBJ2-1; the D gene is possibly TRBD2 (6 bases). Germline V gene data show CDR1 as SGHNT and CDR2 as YENEEA. The CDR3 loop spans 14 amino acids. The germline V and J ends were trimmed by 3 bases and 8 bases, with 14 bases remaining between them. In DNA form, the CDR3 reads TGTGCCAGCAGCTTGGGAGGTGGTGTCGATGAGCAGTTCTTC. Its protein product is CASSLGGGVDEQFF.

The chain uses TRBV6-1 and TRBJ2-3, with a possible D match to TRBD2 (5 bases). The CDR3 totals 13 residues. Trimming left V 0 bases short and J 5 bases short, with 6 bases between. Per germline, CDR1 MNHNS and CDR2 SASEGT. In nucleotides, the CDR3 is TGTGCCAGCAGTGAAGCCGCGGGAGATACGCAGTATTTT. Its translation is CASSEAAGDTQYF.

The chain recombines TRBV29-1 with TRBJ2-1; 12 bases fit TRBD2. Germline CDR1 is SQVTM and CDR2 is ANQGSEA. V lost 4 bases to trimming and J lost 9 bases; unmatched junction nucleotides: 10. The CDR3 is 15 residues long. For the CDR3, the DNA is TGCAGCGTTGTCCCTACTAGCGGGGGGCTTGTTGAGCAGTTCTTC. Amino acids: CSVVPTSGGLVEQFF.

This clone showed up just a few times. The chain has TRBV4-1 and TRBJ2-1, with 8 positions matching TRBD1. The CDR3 covers 17 residues. With 5 bases clipped from V and 6 bases from J, the junction kept 15 bases outside the gene matches. Looked up from germline, CDR1 is MGHRA and CDR2 is YSYEKL. The CDR3 region is CASSGLGTGGAGNEQFF. The CDR3 DNA follows: TGCGCCAGCAGCGGTCTGGGTACAGGGGGTGCAGGCAATGAGCAGTTCTTC.